The 5 T cell receptor beta chains in this list originate from one sample, sequenced in a study of shared clonotypes between healthy human individuals. Sequenced by immunoSEQ multiplex PCR; TCRdb stores in-frame clones only, minus some. The profile shows 2 million to 2.5 million clones, approximately 96% of them singletons. The specimen sequenced was naive CD4+ T cells sorted from blood. Regarding subset: CD45RA+ positively selected. These receptors were collected from a man aged 18 to 30 in good health.

Notes on this clone: Additional DNA sequences in this sample encode the identical CDR3. The J gene is TRBJ1-2, the V gene TRBV5-1; 9 bases agree with TRBD1. CDR3 length: 13 residues. Looked up from germline, CDR1 is SGHRS and CDR2 is YFSETQ. V lost 3 bases and J lost 8; bases outside the gene matches: 5. The CDR3: CASSSGQGDGYTF. The CDR3 coding sequence is TGCGCCAGCAGCTCGGGACAGGGAGACGGCTACACCTTC.

This chain joins TRBV30 and TRBJ1-6; tentatively, D is TRBD1 (5 bases). There are 17 residues in the CDR3. The germline V gene has CDR1 GTSNPN and CDR2 SVGIG (reference sequence). Trimming pared 1 base from V and 0 bases from J, leaving 13 bases between. For the CDR3, the DNA is TGTGCCTGGAGTGATACGGGGGTCCCCTCCTATAATTCACCCCTCCACTTT. Its protein is CAWSDTGVPSYNSPLHF.

The chain combines TRBV21-1 with TRBJ1-1. TRBV21-1 is noted as a pseudogene. This CDR3 spans 15 amino acids. CDR3 sequence: CASSKGRFLNTEAFF. CDR3 in DNA: TGTGCCAGCAGCAAAGGACGCTTTCTGAACACTGAAGCTTTCTTT.

Points on this clone: The same CDR3 arises from other DNA sequences in this sample as well. The genes are TRBV30 and TRBJ2-1; D gene uncertain. V gave up 4 bases and J gave up 8 bases, with 15 bases separating them. This CDR3 is 13 amino acids long. Germline V gene lookup returns CDR1 GTSNPN and CDR2 SVGIG (reference sequence). The CDR3 is CAWNLGLRDEQFF. The CDR3 nucleotides read TGTGCCTGGAATTTGGGGTTAAGGGATGAGCAGTTCTTC.

In DNA, the CDR3 is TGTGCCAGCAGCGCAATGACTAGCGGGAGGGGATCCCAAGAGACCCAGTACTTC. Amino acids: CASSAMTSGRGSQETQYF. The chain joins TRBV9 to TRBJ2-5, with 14 bases matching TRBD2. This CDR3 region has 18 residues. Germline assignment: CDR1 SGDLS and CDR2 YYNGEE. Losses at the gene ends were 3 bases for V and 1 base for J; bases not matched to a gene: 8.